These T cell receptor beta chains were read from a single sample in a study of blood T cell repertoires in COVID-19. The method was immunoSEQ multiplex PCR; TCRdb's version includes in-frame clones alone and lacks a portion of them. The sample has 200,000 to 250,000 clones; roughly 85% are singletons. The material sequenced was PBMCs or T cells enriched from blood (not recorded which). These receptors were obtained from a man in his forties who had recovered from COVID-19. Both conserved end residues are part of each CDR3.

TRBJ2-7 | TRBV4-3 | CASSHSASGSVYEQYF
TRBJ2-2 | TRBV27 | CASSYSWTSGGNTGELFF
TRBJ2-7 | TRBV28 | CASSLLGTGGGREQYF
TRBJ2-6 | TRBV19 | CASRPRTVSGANVLTF
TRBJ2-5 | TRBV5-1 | CASSYGTAQETQYF
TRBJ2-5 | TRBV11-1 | CASSPGQIEETQYF
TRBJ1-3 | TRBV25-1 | CASSPPSGNTIYF
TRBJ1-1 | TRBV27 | CASSLYQGSNTEAFF
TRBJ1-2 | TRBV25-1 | CASSNGQGSYGYTF
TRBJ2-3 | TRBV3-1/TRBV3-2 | CASSQEDRSTDTQYF
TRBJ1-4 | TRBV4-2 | CASSQDVSTNEKLFF
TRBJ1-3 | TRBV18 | CASSPYAGSGNTIYF